These 2 T cell receptor beta chains were all obtained from the same sample, sequenced in a study of cytomegalovirus exposure and HLA in healthy donors (dated by TCRdb to about 2017). The library came from the immunoSEQ multiplex PCR assay. For the multiplex PCR, a mixture combining 60 forward primers for TCR Vbeta segments and 13 reverse primers for TCR Jbeta segments was used. TCRdb holds this immuneACCESS table with in-frame rearrangements only. Some clones are missing; in checked studies, unresolved V genes explain under half, and the rest has no known cause. This sample has some 60,000 clones in its table, and about 90% of those were observed once. The top ten constitute 1.4% of the sample. Specimen: PBMCs. These receptors were obtained from a man aged 18 to 35 in good health and CMV-seronegative.

The chain has TRBV5-1 and TRBJ1-2; possibly TRBD1 for D (6 bases). Germline assignment: CDR1 SGHRS and CDR2 YFSETQ. V was trimmed by 0 bases and J by 6 bases, leaving 18 bases between them. The CDR3 is 16 amino acids. This CDR3 is CASSLADDRRWDGYTF. In DNA, the CDR3 is TGCGCCAGCAGCTTGGCCGACGACAGGAGATGGGATGGCTACACCTTC.

This clone was counted between two and nine times. V is TRBV7-6 and J is TRBJ2-7; D is uncertain. Deletions cut 5 bases from V and 0 bases from J, with 11 bases between. The germline V gene encodes CDR1 SGHVS and CDR2 FNYEAQ. CDR3 length equals 14 residues. DNA of the CDR3: TGTGCCAGCAGCCATCTAAGTAGCTCCTACGAGCAGTACTTC. The encoded protein is CASSHLSSSYEQYF. Based on the CDR3 plus reference TRBV7-6 and TRBJ2-7, the full variable domain is GAGVSQSPRYKVTKRGQDVALRCDPISGHVSLYWYRQALGQGPEFLTYFNYEAQQDKSGLPNDRFSAERPEGSISTLTIQRTEQRDSAMYRCASSHLSSSYEQYFGPGTRLTVT.